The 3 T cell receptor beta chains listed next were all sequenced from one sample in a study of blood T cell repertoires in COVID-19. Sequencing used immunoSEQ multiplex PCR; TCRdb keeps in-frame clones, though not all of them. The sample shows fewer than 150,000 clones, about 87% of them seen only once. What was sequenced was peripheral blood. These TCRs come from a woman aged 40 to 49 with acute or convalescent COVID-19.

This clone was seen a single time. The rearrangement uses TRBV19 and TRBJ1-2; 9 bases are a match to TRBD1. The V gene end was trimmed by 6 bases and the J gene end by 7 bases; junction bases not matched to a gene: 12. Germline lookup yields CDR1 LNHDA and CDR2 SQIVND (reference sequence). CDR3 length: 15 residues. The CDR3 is CASSAGQGNSGGYTF. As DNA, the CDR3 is TGTGCCAGTAGCGCGGGACAGGGTAATTCCGGTGGCTACACCTTC.

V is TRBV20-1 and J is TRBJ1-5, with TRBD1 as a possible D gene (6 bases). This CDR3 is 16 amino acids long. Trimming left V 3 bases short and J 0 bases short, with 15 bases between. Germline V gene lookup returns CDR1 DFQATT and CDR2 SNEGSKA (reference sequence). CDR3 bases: TGCAGTGCTAGTCCCGGGGGGCAGTATAGCAATCAGCCCCAGCATTTT. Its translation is CSASPGGQYSNQPQHF.

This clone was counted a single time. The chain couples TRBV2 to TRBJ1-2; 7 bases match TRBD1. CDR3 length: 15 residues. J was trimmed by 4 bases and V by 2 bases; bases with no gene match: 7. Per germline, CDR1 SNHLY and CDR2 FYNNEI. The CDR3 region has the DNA TGTGCCAGCAGTGAAATTAGGGGACAGCCCTATGGCTACACCTTC. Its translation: CASSEIRGQPYGYTF. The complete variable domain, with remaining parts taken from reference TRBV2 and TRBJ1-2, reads EPEVTQTPSHQVTQMGQEVILRCVPISNHLYFYWYRQILGQKVEFLVSFYNNEISEKSEIFDDQFSVERPDGSNFTLKIRSTKLEDSAMYFCASSEIRGQPYGYTFGSGTRLTVV.